The 5 T cell receptor beta chains reported below all come from one sample, sequenced in a study of shared clonotypes between healthy human individuals. Terminally differentiated effector memory CD45RA+ cells were left out of the naive CD8 fraction, which was CD45RO-negative and positively selected for CCR7. Clones were sequenced by immunoSEQ multiplex PCR, and TCRdb holds only the in-frame ones, with some missing. The sample records 800,000 to 950,000 clones, 90% to 97% being singletons. Source material: naive CD8+ T cells sorted from blood. Receptors originate from a man younger than 40 in good health.

The rearrangement links TRBV29-1 to TRBJ2-1; 11 bases are a match to TRBD2. In germline, CDR1 is SQVTM, CDR2 ANQGSEA. The CDR3 is made up of 13 amino acids. Trimming removed 7 bases from V and 9 bases from J; junction bases left unmatched: 8. DNA of the CDR3: TGCAGCGCCATAGCGGGAGGGCCAGGTGAGCAGTTCTTC. It translates to CSAIAGGPGEQFF.

The chain joins TRBV27 to TRBJ2-7; 13 bases agree with TRBD2. V shed 2 bases and J 5 bases; nucleotides not matched to a gene: 6. CDR1 and CDR2 from the germline V gene are MNHEY and SMNVEV (reference sequence). The length of the CDR3 is 16 residues. CDR3 protein: CASSLNSGLAGDEQYF. The CDR3 bases are TGTGCCAGCAGTTTAAATTCCGGACTAGCGGGAGACGAGCAGTACTTC.

The chain combines TRBV15 with TRBJ1-1; TRBD1 aligns across 8 bases. Unmatched junction bases numbered 12, after V lost 1 base and J lost 5 bases. CDR1 LNHNV and CDR2 YYDKDF come from the germline V gene (reference sequence). The CDR3 sequence is 17 residues long. This chain's CDR3 is CATSRGDRDRGKTEAFF. In DNA form, the CDR3 reads TGTGCCACCAGCAGAGGCGATAGAGACAGGGGAAAGACTGAAGCTTTCTTT.

V gene TRBV2 combines with J gene TRBJ2-7, with D possibly TRBD1 on 5 matching bases. Germline values: CDR1 SNHLY, CDR2 FYNNEI. This CDR3 spans 13 amino acids. V gave up 6 bases and J gave up 7 bases, with 16 bases separating them. The CDR3 DNA follows: TGTGCCAGCAGCGGAATTGACAGTCCAGAGCAGTACTTC. Protein sequence: CASSGIDSPEQYF. Supplemented by reference TRBV2 and TRBJ2-7, the full variable domain reads EPEVTQTPSHQVTQMGQEVILRCVPISNHLYFYWYRQILGQKVEFLVSFYNNEISEKSEIFDDQFSVERPDGSNFTLKIRSTKLEDSAMYFCASSGIDSPEQYFGPGTRLTVT.

The chain links TRBV18 to TRBJ2-5; 9 bases are shared with TRBD2. The CDR3 runs to 16 residues. The J segment lost 5 bases and the V segment lost 2 bases, leaving 9 bases of the junction unmatched. Looked up from germline, CDR1 is KGHSH and CDR2 is LQKENI. CDR3 sequence reads: CASSPDGGRAPETQYF. The CDR3, as DNA: TGTGCCAGCTCACCAGATGGCGGGAGGGCCCCCGAGACCCAGTACTTC.